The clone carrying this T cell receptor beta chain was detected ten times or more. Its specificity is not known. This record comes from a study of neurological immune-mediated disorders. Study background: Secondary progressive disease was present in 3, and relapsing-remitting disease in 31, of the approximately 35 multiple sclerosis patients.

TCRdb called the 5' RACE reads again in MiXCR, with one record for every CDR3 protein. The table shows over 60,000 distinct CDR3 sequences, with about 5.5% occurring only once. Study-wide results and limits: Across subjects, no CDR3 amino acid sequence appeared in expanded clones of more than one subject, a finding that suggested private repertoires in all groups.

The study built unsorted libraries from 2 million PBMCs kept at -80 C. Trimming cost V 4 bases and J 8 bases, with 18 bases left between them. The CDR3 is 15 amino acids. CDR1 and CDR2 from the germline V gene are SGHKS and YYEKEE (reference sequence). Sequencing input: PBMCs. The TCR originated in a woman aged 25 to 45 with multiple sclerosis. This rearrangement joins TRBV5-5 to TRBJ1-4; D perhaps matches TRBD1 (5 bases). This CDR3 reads CASSIAWGGVEKLFF. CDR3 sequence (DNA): TGTGCCAGCAGCATCGCCTGGGGGGGAGTGGAAAAACTGTTTTTT.